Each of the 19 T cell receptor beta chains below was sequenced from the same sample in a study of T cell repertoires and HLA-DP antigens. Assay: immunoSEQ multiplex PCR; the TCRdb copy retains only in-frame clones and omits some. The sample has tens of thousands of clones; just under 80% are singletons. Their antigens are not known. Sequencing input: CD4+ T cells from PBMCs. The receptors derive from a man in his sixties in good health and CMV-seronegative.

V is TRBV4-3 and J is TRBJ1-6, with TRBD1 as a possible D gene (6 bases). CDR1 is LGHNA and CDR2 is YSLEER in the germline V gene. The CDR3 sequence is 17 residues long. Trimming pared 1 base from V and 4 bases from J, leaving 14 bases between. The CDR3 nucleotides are TGCGCCAGCAGCCAAGCCAGGGGTGCCCTGTATAATTCACCCCTCCACTTT. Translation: CASSQARGALYNSPLHF.

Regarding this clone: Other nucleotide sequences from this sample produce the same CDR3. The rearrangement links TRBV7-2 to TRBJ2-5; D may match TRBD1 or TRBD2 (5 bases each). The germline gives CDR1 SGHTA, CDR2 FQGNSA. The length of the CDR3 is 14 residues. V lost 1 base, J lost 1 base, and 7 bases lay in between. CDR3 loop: CASSLGGSQETQYF. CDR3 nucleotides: TGTGCCAGCAGCTTAGGGGGGTCCCAAGAGACCCAGTACTTC. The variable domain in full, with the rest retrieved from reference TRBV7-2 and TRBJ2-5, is GAGVSQSPSNKVTEKGKDVELRCDPISGHTALYWYRQSLGQGLEFLIYFQGNSAPDKSGLPSDRFSAERTGGSVSTLTIQRTQQEDSAVYLCASSLGGSQETQYFGPGTRLLVL.

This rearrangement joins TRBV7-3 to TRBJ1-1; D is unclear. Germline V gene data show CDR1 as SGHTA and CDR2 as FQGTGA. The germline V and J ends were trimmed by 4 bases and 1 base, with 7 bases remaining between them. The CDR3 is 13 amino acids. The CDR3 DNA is TGTGCCAGCAGCTCCGATCCGAACACTGAAGCTTTCTTT. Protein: CASSSDPNTEAFF.

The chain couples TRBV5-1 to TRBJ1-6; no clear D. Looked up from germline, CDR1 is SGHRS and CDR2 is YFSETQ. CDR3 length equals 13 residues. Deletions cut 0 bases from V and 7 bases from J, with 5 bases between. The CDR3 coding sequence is TGCGCCAGCAGCTTGGAGCAGAATTCACCCCTCCACTTT. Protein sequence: CASSLEQNSPLHF.

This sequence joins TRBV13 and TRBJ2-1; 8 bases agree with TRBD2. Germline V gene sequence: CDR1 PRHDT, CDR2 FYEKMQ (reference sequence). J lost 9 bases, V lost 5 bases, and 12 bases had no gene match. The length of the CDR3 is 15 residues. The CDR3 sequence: CASSPPREGQGEQFF. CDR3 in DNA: TGTGCCAGCAGCCCACCCCGGGAGGGCCAGGGTGAGCAGTTCTTC.

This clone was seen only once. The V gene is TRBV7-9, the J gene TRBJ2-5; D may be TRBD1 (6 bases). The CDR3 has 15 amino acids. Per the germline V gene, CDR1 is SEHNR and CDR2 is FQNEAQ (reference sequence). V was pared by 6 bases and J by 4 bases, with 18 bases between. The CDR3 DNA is TGTGCCAGCAGTCGGAGGCTGGGGGCTCTAGAGACCCAGTACTTC. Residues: CASSRRLGALETQYF. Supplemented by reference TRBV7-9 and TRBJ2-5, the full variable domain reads DTGVSQNPRHKITKRGQNVTFRCDPISEHNRLYWYRQTLGQGPEFLTYFQNEAQLEKSRLLSDRFSAERPKGSFSTLEIQRTEQGDSAMYLCASSRRLGALETQYFGPGTRLLVL.

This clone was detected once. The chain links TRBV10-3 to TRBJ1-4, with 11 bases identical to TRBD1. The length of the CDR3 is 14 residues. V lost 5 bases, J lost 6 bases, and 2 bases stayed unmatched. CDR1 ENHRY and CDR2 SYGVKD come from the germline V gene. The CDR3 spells CAISRDRGDEKLFF. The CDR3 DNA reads TGTGCCATCAGTAGGGACAGGGGGGATGAAAAACTGTTTTTT.

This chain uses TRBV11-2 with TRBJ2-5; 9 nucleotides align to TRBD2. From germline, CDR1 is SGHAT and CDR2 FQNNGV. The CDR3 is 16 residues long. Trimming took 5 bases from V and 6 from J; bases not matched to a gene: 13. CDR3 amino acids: CASSRTVAGGKKTQYF. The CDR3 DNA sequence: TGTGCCAGCAGCCGGACGGTGGCGGGGGGGAAGAAGACCCAGTACTTC.

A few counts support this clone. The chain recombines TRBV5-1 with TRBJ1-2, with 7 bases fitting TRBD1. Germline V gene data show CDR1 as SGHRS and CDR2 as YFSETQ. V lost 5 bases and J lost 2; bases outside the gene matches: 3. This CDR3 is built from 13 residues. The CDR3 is CASSPQGNYGYTF. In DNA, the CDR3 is TGCGCCAGCAGTCCACAGGGGAACTATGGCTACACCTTC.

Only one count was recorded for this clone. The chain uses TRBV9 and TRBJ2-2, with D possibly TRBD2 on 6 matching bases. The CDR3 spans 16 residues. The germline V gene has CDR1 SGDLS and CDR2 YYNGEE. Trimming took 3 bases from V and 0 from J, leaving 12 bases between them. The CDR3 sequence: CASSAGTDPNTGELFF. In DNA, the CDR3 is TGTGCCAGCAGCGCCGGGACTGATCCGAACACCGGGGAGCTGTTTTTT.

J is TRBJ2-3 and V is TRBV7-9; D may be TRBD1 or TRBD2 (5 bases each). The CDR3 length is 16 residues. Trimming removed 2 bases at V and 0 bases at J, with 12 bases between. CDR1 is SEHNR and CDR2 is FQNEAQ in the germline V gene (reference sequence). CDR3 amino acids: CASSLSWWGSTDTQYF. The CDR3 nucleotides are TGTGCCAGCAGCTTATCTTGGTGGGGGAGCACAGATACGCAGTATTTT.

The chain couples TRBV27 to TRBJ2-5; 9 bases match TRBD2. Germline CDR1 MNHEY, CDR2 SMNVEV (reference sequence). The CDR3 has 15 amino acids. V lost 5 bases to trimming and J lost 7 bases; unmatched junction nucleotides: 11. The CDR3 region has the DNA TGTGCCAGCAGTGGGGCTAGCGGGGTTCCTTTGACCCAGTACTTC. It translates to CASSGASGVPLTQYF.

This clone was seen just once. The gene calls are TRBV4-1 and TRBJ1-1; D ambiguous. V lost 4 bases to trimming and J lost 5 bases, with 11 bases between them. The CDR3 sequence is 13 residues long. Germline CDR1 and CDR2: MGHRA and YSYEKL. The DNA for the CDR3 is TGCGCCAGCAGCCCTCCAAGAAGAACTGAAGCTTTCTTT. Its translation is CASSPPRRTEAFF.

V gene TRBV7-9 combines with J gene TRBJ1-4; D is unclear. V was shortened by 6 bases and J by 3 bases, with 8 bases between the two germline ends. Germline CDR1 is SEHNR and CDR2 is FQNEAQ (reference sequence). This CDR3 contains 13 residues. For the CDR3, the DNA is TGTGCCAGCAGTCGTCCCTCTAATGAAAAACTGTTTTTT. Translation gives CASSRPSNEKLFF.

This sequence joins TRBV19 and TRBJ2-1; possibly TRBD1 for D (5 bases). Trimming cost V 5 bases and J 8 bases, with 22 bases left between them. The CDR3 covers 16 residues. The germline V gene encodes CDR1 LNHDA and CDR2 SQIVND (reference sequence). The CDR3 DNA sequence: TGTGCCAGTAGTCTCCGAAGGGGCCGCGGATTCTATGAGCAGTTCTTC. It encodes CASSLRRGRGFYEQFF.

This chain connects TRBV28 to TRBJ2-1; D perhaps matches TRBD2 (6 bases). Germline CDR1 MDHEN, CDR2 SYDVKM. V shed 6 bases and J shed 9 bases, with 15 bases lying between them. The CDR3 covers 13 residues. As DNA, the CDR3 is TGTGCCAGCAGGTCGTGGGGGGTGGGTGAGCAGTTCTTC. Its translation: CASRSWGVGEQFF.

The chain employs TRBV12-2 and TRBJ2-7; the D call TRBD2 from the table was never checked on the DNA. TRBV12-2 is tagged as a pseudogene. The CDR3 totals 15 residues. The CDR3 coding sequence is TGTGCAAGTCGCTTAGCGCGGGTTAGCGCCTACGAGCAGTACGTC. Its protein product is CASRLARVSAYEQYV.

The CDR3 DNA is TGTGCCAGCTCACCGCAGACCCAGAACACTGAAGCTTTCTTT. Its protein product is CASSPQTQNTEAFF. This sequence joins TRBV18 and TRBJ1-1; D is unresolved. CDR1 and CDR2 (germline): KGHSH, LQKENI. The CDR3 covers 14 residues. Trimming removed 3 bases from V and 1 base from J, with 9 bases in between. The full variable domain, its missing parts supplied by reference TRBV18 and TRBJ1-1, is NAGVMQNPRHLVRRRGQEARLRCSPMKGHSHVYWYRQLPEEGLKFMVYLQKENIIDESGMPKERFSAEFPKEGPSILRIQQVVRGDSAAYFCASSPQTQNTEAFFGQGTRLTVV.

This CDR3 is CASSQEENTEAFF. As DNA, the CDR3 is TGTGCCAGCAGCCAAGAGGAGAACACTGAAGCTTTCTTT. This chain connects TRBV4-2 to TRBJ1-1; D remains unclear. The CDR3 covers 13 residues. V lost 0 bases, J lost 1 base, and 3 bases lay in between. The germline V gene encodes CDR1 LGHNA and CDR2 YNFKEQ.